Shown below are 21 T cell receptor beta chains from a single sample sequenced in a study of cytomegalovirus exposure and HLA in healthy donors. PCR used 60 Vbeta primers and 13 Jbeta primers. Generated by immunoSEQ multiplex PCR, the TCRdb table keeps only in-frame clones and is missing some. The table includes about 130,000 clones, around 74% detected once. Sequences were obtained from PBMCs. These receptor sequences come from a man between 18 and 29 years old in good health and CMV-seropositive.

The rearrangement joins TRBV30 to TRBJ1-5; possibly TRBD1 for D (6 bases). The CDR3 has 14 amino acids. V was shortened by 5 bases and J by 2 bases, with 13 bases between the two germline ends. Germline V gene lookup returns CDR1 GTSNPN and CDR2 SVGIG (reference sequence). The CDR3 sequence: CAWGYRVGNQPQHF. The DNA of the CDR3 is TGTGCCTGGGGCTACAGGGTGGGCAATCAGCCCCAGCATTTT.

In DNA, the CDR3 is TGTGCCAGCAGCTTCGGAGGCCTCGGGAACATTCAGTACTTC. Protein sequence: CASSFGGLGNIQYF. This rearrangement joins TRBV7-2 to TRBJ2-4; D might be TRBD2 (5 bases). Germline-derived CDR1 and CDR2 are SGHTA and FQGNSA. V was pared by 3 bases and J by 7 bases, with 13 bases between. CDR3 length: 14 residues.

CDR3 protein: CASSPASSNYGYTF. In DNA form, the CDR3 reads TGTGCCAGCAGTCCCGCCAGTTCTAACTATGGCTACACCTTC. The rearrangement links TRBV2 to TRBJ1-2; no definite D call. The CDR3 contains 14 residues. CDR1 and CDR2 (germline): SNHLY, FYNNEI. Trimming removed 5 bases at V and 0 bases at J, with 10 bases between.

V usage is TRBV4-1 and J usage is TRBJ1-2, with D perhaps matching TRBD1 (5 bases). The CDR3 consists of 14 residues. The germline V and J ends were trimmed by 1 base and 3 bases, with 9 bases remaining between them. Germline CDR1 and CDR2: MGHRA and YSYEKL. This chain's CDR3 is CASSQAGFYYGYTF. In DNA, the CDR3 is TGCGCCAGCAGCCAAGCAGGGTTCTACTATGGCTACACCTTC.

The J gene is TRBJ2-3, the V gene TRBV2; the match to TRBD1 covers 7 bases. The CDR3 is 14 amino acids. Germline CDR1 and CDR2: SNHLY and FYNNEI. J gave up 1 base and V 6 bases, and 4 bases lay outside the gene matches. The CDR3 protein is CASSNQGGTDTQYF. In DNA form, the CDR3 reads TGTGCCAGCAGCAACCAGGGGGGCACAGATACGCAGTATTTT. The full variable domain, completed using reference TRBV2 and TRBJ2-3, is EPEVTQTPSHQVTQMGQEVILRCVPISNHLYFYWYRQILGQKVEFLVSFYNNEISEKSEIFDDQFSVERPDGSNFTLKIRSTKLEDSAMYFCASSNQGGTDTQYFGPGTRLTVL.

The chain combines TRBV18 with TRBJ2-1; the match to TRBD2 covers 9 bases. The CDR3 extends over 16 amino acids. With V trimmed by 3 bases and J by 9 bases, 12 bases remained unmatched. Looked up from germline, CDR1 is KGHSH and CDR2 is LQKENI. CDR3 region: CASSPASGIRGREQFF. Written as DNA, the CDR3 is TGTGCCAGCTCACCTGCTAGCGGGATAAGGGGACGTGAGCAGTTCTTC.

This clone was recorded once. The chain couples TRBV27 to TRBJ1-1, with 7 positions matching TRBD1. The V segment lost 0 bases and the J segment 11 bases; nucleotides outside the gene matches: 9. The length of the CDR3 is 14 residues. Germline-derived CDR1 and CDR2 are MNHEY and SMNVEV (reference sequence). CDR3 coding DNA: TGTGCCAGCAGTTTATCGCCGGACAGGAGGTTGGCTTTCTTT. Translation gives CASSLSPDRRLAFF.

The V call is TRBV5-4, the J call TRBJ2-3; 9 bases line up with TRBD2. The J segment lost 3 bases and the V segment lost 4 bases, leaving 6 bases of the junction unmatched. Germline values: CDR1 SGHNT, CDR2 YYREEE (reference sequence). The CDR3 sequence is 15 residues long. This CDR3 reads CASSPPSGVTDTQYF. The DNA of the CDR3 is TGTGCCAGCAGCCCTCCTAGCGGGGTAACAGATACGCAGTATTTT.

This clone was seen a few times. The rearrangement links TRBV9 to TRBJ1-1; perhaps TRBD1 as D (6 bases). The germline V and J ends were trimmed by 4 bases and 3 bases, with 13 bases remaining between them. There are 14 residues in the CDR3. Germline CDR1 is SGDLS and CDR2 is YYNGEE. CDR3 region: CASSHRAGDTEAFF. The DNA of the CDR3 is TGTGCCAGCAGCCACAGGGCGGGGGACACTGAAGCTTTCTTT. The variable domain in full, completed from reference TRBV9 and TRBJ1-1, reads DSGVTQTPKHLITATGQRVTLRCSPRSGDLSVYWYQQSLDQGLQFLIQYYNGEERAKGNILERFSAQQFPDLHSELNLSSLELGDSALYFCASSHRAGDTEAFFGQGTRLTVV.

The chain joins TRBV10-3 to TRBJ2-6, with 7 bases that match TRBD1. This CDR3 has 16 residues. Germline lookup yields CDR1 ENHRY and CDR2 SYGVKD. Trimming removed 5 bases from V and 4 bases from J; junction bases left unmatched: 8. CDR3 sequence reads: CAISKWTGSGANVLTF. CDR3 DNA: TGTGCCATCAGTAAGTGGACAGGTTCGGGGGCCAACGTCCTGACTTTC.

The rearrangement links TRBV7-6 to TRBJ1-1; tentative D call: TRBD1 (5 bases). With 4 bases removed from V and 6 bases from J, the gap between germline ends came to 12 bases. This CDR3 is 13 amino acids long. Germline assignment: CDR1 SGHVS and CDR2 FNYEAQ. For the CDR3, the DNA is TGTGCCAGCAGCTGGGGGGGTCTTTCTGAAGCTTTCTTT. This translates into CASSWGGLSEAFF.

This clone was counted only a few times. The chain links TRBV5-1 to TRBJ2-4; 12 nucleotides align to TRBD1. Germline trimming cut 0 bases from V and 3 bases from J; bases unmatched to any gene: 4. Germline loops: CDR1 SGHRS, CDR2 YFSETQ. This CDR3 has 17 residues. CDR3 coding DNA: TGCGCCAGCAGCTTGGATGGGACAGGGGGCGTCAAAAACATTCAGTACTTC. Translation gives CASSLDGTGGVKNIQYF.

This clone has more than one count but fewer than ten. The chain is built from TRBV4-3 and TRBJ2-7, with D tentatively TRBD1 (6 bases). V was clipped by 1 base and J by 4 bases, with 11 bases between them. CDR3 length: 14 amino acids. Germline CDR1 LGHNA, CDR2 YSLEER. The CDR3 loop is CASSQATGRYEQYF. As DNA, the CDR3 is TGCGCCAGCAGCCAAGCTACAGGGAGATACGAGCAGTACTTC.

The rearrangement links TRBV5-1 to TRBJ1-6, with 8 bases lining up with TRBD1. In germline, CDR1 is SGHRS, CDR2 YFSETQ. The CDR3 runs to 15 residues. V gave up 4 bases and J gave up 8 bases; unmatched junction bases: 8. CDR3 DNA sequence: TGCGCCAGCAGCCCCAACAGGGGGTCGGATTCACCCCTCCACTTT. It is translated as CASSPNRGSDSPLHF.

This clone came up a few times. The chain is built from TRBV5-8 and TRBJ2-6; D is unclear. The V gene lost 2 bases and the J gene lost 2 bases, with 14 bases spanning the gap. The CDR3 length is 17 residues. CDR1 and CDR2 (germline): SGHTS, YDEGEE. CDR3 residues: CASSLPHLSPGANVLTF. The CDR3 DNA reads as TGTGCCAGCAGCTTACCTCACCTTAGCCCTGGGGCCAACGTCCTGACTTTC.

The genes are TRBV6-4 and TRBJ1-5, with TRBD1 matching over 8 bases. The CDR3 extends over 11 amino acids. Germline-derived CDR1 and CDR2 are MRHNA and SNTAGT. The V segment lost 6 bases and the J segment 15 bases; nucleotides outside the gene matches: 7. As DNA, the CDR3 is TGTGCCAGCAGGACCTGGGACAGGACGCATTTT. Translation: CASRTWDRTHF.

The chain couples TRBV6-5 to TRBJ1-2; 9 bases fit TRBD1. Germline CDR1 is MNHEY and CDR2 is SVGAGI. The CDR3 is 13 amino acids. V shed 6 bases, J shed 6 bases, and the junction held 5 bases outside the gene matches. Written as DNA, the CDR3 is TGTGCCAGCAGCGGACAGGGGAAAGATGGCTACACCTTC. It codes for CASSGQGKDGYTF.

This chain joins TRBV19 and TRBJ1-2; TRBD1 agrees at 7 bases. The germline CDR1 and CDR2 sequences are LNHDA and SQIVND (reference sequence). The CDR3 spans 15 residues. V lost 2 bases and J lost 8; bases outside the gene matches: 11. The CDR3 DNA follows: TGTGCCAGTAGTATAAGGACAGGCTTAGAAGCGGGCTACACCTTC. Translating gives CASSIRTGLEAGYTF.

The rearrangement links TRBV6-5 to TRBJ2-6; D is ambiguous. Germline V gives CDR1 MNHEY, CDR2 SVGAGI. The CDR3 loop spans 14 amino acids. The V end lost 6 bases, the J end lost 4 bases, and 10 bases lay between the germline ends. The chain's CDR3 is CASRPGWGANVLTF. CDR3 coding DNA: TGTGCCAGCAGACCAGGTTGGGGGGCCAACGTCCTGACTTTC.

V usage is TRBV11-2 and J usage is TRBJ2-3; tentative D call: TRBD2 (6 bases). Germline CDR1 is SGHAT and CDR2 is FQNNGV. This CDR3 spans 15 amino acids. Trimming pared 5 bases from V and 3 bases from J, leaving 15 bases between. The CDR3, as DNA: TGTGCCAGCAGCCCGGCGGGGTATGTTACAGATACGCAGTATTTT. Translating gives CASSPAGYVTDTQYF.

V and J are TRBV12-1 and TRBJ2-7; the table gives TRBD1 as D, unverified against the DNA. TRBV12-1 corresponds to a pseudogene. The CDR3 runs 13 residues. CDR3 loop: CATSGTGVYEQYF. In nucleotides, the CDR3 is TGTGCCACCTCCGGGACAGGGGTTTACGAGCAGTACTTC.